This passage covers 24 T cell receptor beta chains from one sample sequenced in a study of blood T cell repertoires in COVID-19 (dated by TCRdb to 2019 to 2021). Preparation of the library involved the immunoSEQ multiplex PCR assay. TCRdb stores this immuneACCESS table with in-frame sequences only. Part of the clones is absent; in the studies checked, under half of the shortfall reflects unresolved V genes, and no reason is known for the rest. The sample table lists tens of thousands of clones, about 86% of them with a count of one. The top ten hold over 15% of the sample. The material sequenced was peripheral blood. The receptors were sampled from a human donor in a cohort sampled during active COVID-19.

The rearrangement uses TRBV2 and TRBJ1-5; 8 bases map to TRBD1. CDR3 length: 15 amino acids. The V gene's germline CDR1 is SNHLY and CDR2 FYNNEI. J lost 4 bases, V lost 2 bases, and 4 bases had no gene match. The CDR3 is CASSEKGQENQPQHF. For the CDR3, the DNA is TGTGCCAGCAGTGAAAAGGGACAGGAGAATCAGCCCCAGCATTTT.

The chain links TRBV12-3 or TRBV12-4 to TRBJ2-1; D gene uncertain. Trimming pared 4 bases from V and 10 bases from J, leaving 8 bases between. This CDR3 has 11 residues. The CDR3: CASSSRAEQFF. As DNA, the CDR3 is TGTGCCAGCAGTTCTCGAGCGGAGCAGTTCTTC.

The V and J genes are TRBV9 and TRBJ2-3; 8 bases match TRBD1. V shed 4 bases and J 5 bases; nucleotides not matched to a gene: 12. This CDR3 has 16 residues. In germline, CDR1 is SGDLS, CDR2 YYNGEE. This CDR3 reads CASSSIPGQALDTQYF. CDR3 bases: TGTGCCAGCAGCTCCATTCCGGGACAGGCCTTAGATACGCAGTATTTT.

This sequence joins TRBV5-1 and TRBJ2-7; 9 positions match TRBD2. This CDR3 spans 15 amino acids. Germline V CDR1 and CDR2: SGHRS, YFSETQ. Germline trimming cut 4 bases from V and 6 bases from J; bases unmatched to any gene: 11. The DNA for the CDR3 is TGCGCCAGCAGCCGAGGAGCGGGAGGAGACCGCGAGCAGTACTTC. Protein product: CASSRGAGGDREQYF.

The V call is TRBV25-1, the J call TRBJ2-1; 10 bases match TRBD2. CDR1 is MGHDK and CDR2 is SYGVNS in the germline V gene. The CDR3 is 15 residues long. Trimming at V came to 2 bases and at J to 5 bases, leaving 3 bases not matched to a gene. CDR3 region: CASSEPTSGDNEQFF. CDR3 in DNA: TGTGCCAGCAGTGAACCCACTAGCGGGGACAATGAGCAGTTCTTC.

V is TRBV19 and J is TRBJ1-1, with TRBD1 as a possible D gene (6 bases). CDR3 length equals 11 residues. CDR1 LNHDA and CDR2 SQIVND come from the germline V gene (reference sequence). V gave up 5 bases and J gave up 12 bases, with 13 bases separating them. CDR3 bases: TGTGCCAGTAGTGTGGGGACAAGAACTTTCTTT. Translation gives CASSVGTRTFF.

The chain carries TRBV7-6 and TRBJ1-4; 7 positions agree with TRBD1. Germline loops: CDR1 SGHVS, CDR2 FNYEAQ. This CDR3 spans 14 amino acids. Germline trimming cut 6 bases from V and 6 bases from J; bases unmatched to any gene: 7. CDR3 bases: TGTGCCAGCAGTCCGAGGGGGCGCGATGAAAAACTGTTTTTT. This encodes CASSPRGRDEKLFF.

The J gene is TRBJ2-7, the V gene TRBV7-8, with 10 bases that match TRBD1. V trimming: 5 bases; J trimming: 2 bases; junction bases outside the gene matches: 3. The CDR3 is 14 amino acids. The V gene's germline CDR1 is SGHVS and CDR2 FQNEAQ. For the CDR3, the DNA is TGTGCCAGCAGCCCCGGGACAGGGGCCTACGAGCAGTACTTC. Translated: CASSPGTGAYEQYF.

The genes are TRBV24-1 and TRBJ2-3, with D possibly being TRBD2 (5 bases). The germline V gene encodes CDR1 KGHDR and CDR2 SFDVKD. Trimming took off 5 bases at V and 6 bases at J, with 20 bases between the two ends. The CDR3 totals 16 residues. The DNA for the CDR3 is TGTGCCACCAGTGCGAGGGCACGGCCCGTCGCCGATACGCAGTATTTT. Its translation is CATSARARPVADTQYF.

This clone was counted a single time. The rearrangement uses TRBV28 and TRBJ1-2; 11 positions match TRBD1. V shed 4 bases, J shed 7 bases, and the junction held 2 bases outside the gene matches. Germline CDR1 reads MDHEN; CDR2 reads SYDVKM. The CDR3 runs to 13 residues. Written as DNA, the CDR3 is TGTGCCAGCAGTTGGGACAGGGGGGTTGGCTACACCTTC. It is translated as CASSWDRGVGYTF.

The chain employs TRBV3-1 (or the pseudogene TRBV3-2) and TRBJ2-3; possible D gene TRBD2, 6 bases. The CDR3 has 14 amino acids. Germline V gene data show CDR1 as LGHDT and CDR2 as YNNKEL (reference sequence). V gave up 4 bases and J gave up 0 bases, with 8 bases separating them. The CDR3 loop is CASSLGLSTDTQYF. The CDR3 DNA is TGTGCCAGCAGCCTGGGACTTAGCACAGATACGCAGTATTTT.

For this clone: At one boundary the junction diverges from the germline segment, which might be a read error. The CDR3 reads CAIGETDSGNTIYF. CDR3 DNA: TGTGCCATCGGTGAGACAGACTCTGGAAACACCATATATTTT. This sequence joins TRBV10-3 and TRBJ1-3; D is perhaps TRBD1 (5 bases). Germline lookup yields CDR1 ENHRY and CDR2 SYGVKD. The CDR3 runs to 14 residues.

This clone was seen a single time. The J gene is TRBJ2-2, the V gene TRBV18; 12 bases are shared with TRBD1. Germline trimming cut 6 bases from V and 5 bases from J; bases unmatched to any gene: 10. CDR3 size: 17 residues. Germline-derived CDR1 and CDR2 are KGHSH and LQKENI. The CDR3 sequence: CASSHGRGQGATGELFF. The CDR3, as DNA: TGTGCCAGCTCGCACGGCCGGGGACAGGGGGCGACCGGGGAGCTGTTTTTT. Drawing the rest from reference TRBV18 and TRBJ2-2, the complete variable domain is NAGVMQNPRHLVRRRGQEARLRCSPMKGHSHVYWYRQLPEEGLKFMVYLQKENIIDESGMPKERFSAEFPKEGPSILRIQQVVRGDSAAYFCASSHGRGQGATGELFFGEGSRLTVL.

The gene calls are TRBV6-5 and TRBJ1-6; TRBD1 aligns across 7 bases. Germline CDR1 is MNHEY and CDR2 is SVGAGI. Unmatched junction bases numbered 8, after V lost 5 bases and J lost 13 bases. The CDR3 sequence is 13 residues long. The CDR3 DNA sequence: TGTGCCAGCAGTACCCAGGACAGGACCCCCCTCCACTTT. It encodes CASSTQDRTPLHF.

In its sample, this clone is medium-sized. The chain joins TRBV4-2 to TRBJ2-1, with 10 bases matching TRBD2. Germline values: CDR1 LGHNA, CDR2 YNFKEQ. The CDR3 extends over 17 amino acids. Trimming at V came to 4 bases and at J to 4 bases, leaving 10 bases not matched to a gene. The CDR3 loop is CASSPRGSAGGYNEQFF. In nucleotides, the CDR3 is TGTGCCAGCAGCCCACGGGGCTCAGCGGGGGGGTACAATGAGCAGTTCTTC.

The chain is built from TRBV2 and TRBJ2-7; weak D call: TRBD1 (5 bases). Germline-derived CDR1 and CDR2 are SNHLY and FYNNEI. The V gene lost 3 bases and the J gene lost 1 base, with 7 bases spanning the gap. This CDR3 has 13 amino acids. This CDR3 reads CASSETDSYEQYF. The CDR3 nucleotides are TGTGCCAGCAGTGAGACAGATTCCTACGAGCAGTACTTC.

The chain has TRBV27 and TRBJ2-1, with TRBD2 identical over 8 bases. J was trimmed by 10 bases and V by 3 bases; bases with no gene match: 17. CDR3 size: 17 residues. Germline lookup yields CDR1 MNHEY and CDR2 SMNVEV (reference sequence). The CDR3 here is CASSFPSGTRAVGEQFF. In DNA form, the CDR3 reads TGTGCCAGCAGTTTCCCTTCCGGGACTAGGGCTGTCGGGGAGCAGTTCTTC.

CDR3 nucleotide sequence: TGTGCCCGGACCTCGAGCGGGGGGGCATACGAGCAGTTCTTC. Its protein product is CARTSSGGAYEQFF. The chain recombines TRBV30 with TRBJ2-1; 10 nucleotides match TRBD2. This CDR3 contains 14 residues. The junction had 14 bases not matched to a gene; V was cut back by 8 bases and J by 10 bases. Germline lookup yields CDR1 GTSNPN and CDR2 SVGIG (reference sequence).

The CDR3 DNA sequence: TGCGCCAGCAGCTTACCGGGACAGGGGCTAAACACCATATATTTT. As protein: CASSLPGQGLNTIYF. The J gene is TRBJ1-3, the V gene TRBV5-1; TRBD1 matches 10 bases. Germline V gene lookup returns CDR1 SGHRS and CDR2 YFSETQ. The CDR3 covers 15 residues. J lost 6 bases, V lost 2 bases, and 5 bases had no gene match.

The rearrangement links TRBV3-1 (or the pseudogene TRBV3-2) to TRBJ2-1, with D maybe TRBD1 (5 bases). The CDR3 totals 12 residues. CDR1 and CDR2 (germline): LGHDT, YNNKEL (reference sequence). V was shortened by 3 bases and J by 10 bases, with 10 bases between the two germline ends. CDR3 sequence: CASSHAGQEQFF. DNA for the CDR3: TGTGCCAGCAGCCATGCAGGGCAAGAGCAGTTCTTC.

J is TRBJ2-4 and V is TRBV19, with unresolved D. Germline V lookup: CDR1 LNHDA, CDR2 SQIVND (reference sequence). V was shortened by 8 bases and J by 0 bases, with 17 bases between the two germline ends. The CDR3 runs to 16 residues. CDR3 loop: CASAVGSQLAKNIQYF. CDR3 nucleotides: TGTGCCAGTGCCGTGGGCTCCCAACTAGCCAAAAACATTCAGTACTTC.

The chain carries TRBV7-8 and TRBJ1-5; D is ambiguous. Per germline, CDR1 SGHVS and CDR2 FQNEAQ. This CDR3 contains 12 residues. Between the trimmed V and J ends, which lost 5 bases and 4 bases, there was a span of 6 bases. The CDR3 sequence is CASSTGNQPQHF. Written as DNA, the CDR3 is TGTGCCAGCAGCACCGGGAATCAGCCCCAGCATTTT.

This clone was observed a few times. At one of its ends the junction is not consistent with the germline gene, which may arise from a read error. The CDR3 protein is CASSSPGPYRGFTF. The CDR3 nucleotides read TGTGCCAGCAGCTCCCCGGGCCCCTATAGGGGCTTCACCTTC. The chain is built from TRBV11-2 and TRBJ1-2; D might be TRBD1 (5 bases). This CDR3 region has 14 residues. Germline V gene data show CDR1 as SGHAT and CDR2 as FQNNGV.

This sequence joins TRBV2 and TRBJ2-1, with TRBD2 matching over 10 bases. Germline assignment: CDR1 SNHLY and CDR2 FYNNEI. The CDR3 consists of 17 residues. With V trimmed by 1 base and J by 4 bases, 7 bases remained unmatched. The CDR3 region is CASSEGLAGIPYNEQFF. The CDR3 DNA follows: TGTGCCAGCAGTGAAGGACTAGCGGGTATACCTTACAATGAGCAGTTCTTC.